Below, 9 T cell receptor beta chains from the same sample are listed, as sequenced in a study of response to subunit inactivated influenza vaccine. TCRdb processed the RT-PCR reads anew with MiXCR; each CDR3 protein has one entry. The top ten hold roughly 10% of the sample, which has 530,000 or so distinct CDR3 sequences, 12% seen once. Sequenced here: PBMCs from blood, sampled on the day of vaccination. Every receptor here comes from a middle-aged man who received an inactivated influenza vaccine.

This chain connects TRBV5-8 to TRBJ1-1, with 12 bases fitting TRBD1. This CDR3 region has 16 residues. V was pared by 0 bases and J by 6 bases, with 6 bases of the junction left unmatched. Germline loops: CDR1 SGHTS, CDR2 YDEGEE. CDR3 sequence reads: CASSLVWDRGPPEAFF. For the CDR3, the DNA is TGTGCCAGCAGCTTGGTATGGGACAGGGGGCCCCCTGAAGCTTTCTTT.

This clonotype was seen ten or more times. The chain joins TRBV12-3 or TRBV12-4 to TRBJ1-5, with TRBD1 identical over 8 bases. V lost 5 bases to trimming and J lost 6 bases; unmatched junction nucleotides: 0. This CDR3 spans 12 amino acids. The CDR3 nucleotides read TGTGCCAGCAGTACAGGGGGTCAGCCCCAGCATTTT. This translates into CASSTGGQPQHF.

This rearrangement joins TRBV3-1 to TRBJ1-2; TRBD1 matches 9 bases. J was trimmed by 4 bases and V by 6 bases; bases with no gene match: 6. Looked up from germline, CDR1 is LGHDT and CDR2 is YNNKEL (reference sequence). The CDR3 covers 14 residues. The CDR3 loop reads CASREQGAGYGYTF. DNA of the CDR3: TGTGCCAGCAGAGAACAGGGGGCTGGCTATGGCTACACCTTC.

V usage is TRBV20-1 and J usage is TRBJ1-1; D uncertain. V lost 7 bases and J lost 1, with 19 bases in between. The CDR3 totals 15 residues. Germline assignment: CDR1 DFQATT and CDR2 SNEGSKA (reference sequence). CDR3 DNA sequence: TGCAGTGGTACACCCCCGGTCAGGACGAACACTGAAGCTTTCTTT. This sequence encodes CSGTPPVRTNTEAFF.

The V and J genes are TRBV15 and TRBJ2-5; D unclear. The CDR3 sequence is 16 residues long. Germline lookup yields CDR1 LNHNV and CDR2 YYDKDF (reference sequence). Trimming removed 0 bases at V and 2 bases at J, with 13 bases between. The CDR3 DNA reads TGTGCCACCAGCAGAGATCCTCGAGTCAGACAAGAGACCCAGTACTTC. Its translation is CATSRDPRVRQETQYF.

The chain has TRBV7-9 and TRBJ1-2, with D possibly TRBD1 on 5 matching bases. Germline V CDR1 and CDR2: SEHNR, FQNEAQ (reference sequence). This CDR3 comprises 17 residues. V was clipped by 1 base and J by 2 bases, with 17 bases between them. CDR3 coding DNA: TGTGCCAGCAGCTTAGGGGTTGCATGGGGCGCAAACTATGGCTACACCTTC. Protein: CASSLGVAWGANYGYTF.

The chain is built from TRBV28 and TRBJ2-7, with D tentatively TRBD1 (6 bases). Germline V CDR1 and CDR2: MDHEN, SYDVKM. Trimming removed 1 base from V and 3 bases from J, with 13 bases in between. The CDR3 spans 15 residues. The CDR3 is CASSLSSTGFYEQYF. The CDR3 DNA reads as TGTGCCAGCAGTTTATCCAGTACAGGGTTCTACGAGCAGTACTTC.

This chain links TRBV7-2 with TRBJ2-7; TRBD2 might be the D (5 bases). The germline V and J ends were trimmed by 5 bases and 0 bases, with 11 bases remaining between them. The CDR3 is 14 amino acids. The germline CDR1 and CDR2 sequences are SGHTA and FQGNSA. CDR3 residues: CASSLFGSSYEQYF. The CDR3 DNA follows: TGTGCCAGCAGCCTGTTTGGGAGCTCCTACGAGCAGTACTTC. Filled out from reference TRBV7-2 and TRBJ2-7, the complete variable domain reads GAGVSQSPSNKVTEKGKDVELRCDPISGHTALYWYRQSLGQGLEFLIYFQGNSAPDKSGLPSDRFSAERTGGSVSTLTIQRTQQEDSAVYLCASSLFGSSYEQYFGPGTRLTVT.

The V call is TRBV7-2, the J call TRBJ2-7; possible D gene TRBD2, 6 bases. This CDR3 is 13 amino acids long. Trimming cost V 2 bases and J 5 bases, with 10 bases left between them. Looked up from germline, CDR1 is SGHTA and CDR2 is FQGNSA. The CDR3 region is CASSLRREHEQYF. The DNA for the CDR3 is TGTGCCAGCAGCTTAAGGAGGGAACACGAGCAGTACTTC.